The sequence of this T cell receptor beta chain was determined in a study of beta chain features in type 1 diabetes. Germline V CDR1 and CDR2: MGHRA, YSYEKL. The V and J ends lost 6 bases and 5 bases respectively, with 13 bases between them. There are 13 residues in the CDR3. General observations from the study: The naive, central memory and Treg TCRB repertoires looked more alike in patients than they did in healthy donors. For Type 1 diabetes patients, all four CD4+ subsets carried TCRB CDR3s that were moderately but significantly shorter.

The whole isolated RNA underwent reverse transcription, so sequencing captured expressed TCRB transcripts. Repertoires were generated with immunoSEQ multiplex PCR, while TCRdb's copy carries only in-frame clones and drops some. The sample contains roughly 240,000 clones, 20% to 25% of which appear only once. Comments on this clone: Its antigen remains unidentified.

The sequencing sample was made of naive CD4+ T cells from blood. The chain carries TRBV4-1 and TRBJ1-2; no definite D call. This TCR came from a woman in her 30s with type 1 diabetes. CDR3 sequence reads: CASRATQDYGYTF. In DNA form, the CDR3 reads TGCGCCAGCAGGGCCACTCAGGATTATGGCTACACCTTC.